These 18 T cell receptor beta chains were sequenced from one sample in a study of T cell responses to AZD1222 COVID-19 vaccine. The method was immunoSEQ multiplex PCR; TCRdb's version includes in-frame clones alone and lacks a portion of them. This table holds 120,000 to 150,000 clones, just over 85% found once. Source: peripheral blood, taken on day 0 of AZD1222 vaccination. The receptors were gathered from an adult in good health.

The rearrangement links TRBV14 to TRBJ2-1, with D unresolved. Trimming removed 0 bases at V and 8 bases at J, with 11 bases between. The CDR3 spans 14 residues. Germline assignment: CDR1 SGHDN and CDR2 FVKESK. This chain's CDR3 is CASSQERKGDEQFF. DNA of the CDR3: TGTGCCAGCAGCCAAGAGAGAAAAGGCGATGAGCAGTTCTTC.

This chain joins TRBV30 and TRBJ1-6; unclear D gene. V was cut by 8 bases and J by 7 bases, with 18 bases left in between. The germline V gene encodes CDR1 GTSNPN and CDR2 SVGIG (reference sequence). This CDR3 contains 14 residues. CDR3 sequence (DNA): TGTGCCACGAGTAGAGAGCCCACCAATTCACCCCTCCACTTT. Its protein is CATSREPTNSPLHF.

V usage is TRBV7-7 and J usage is TRBJ2-1, with TRBD2 matching over 14 bases. The trim removed 5 bases at V and 7 bases at J, leaving 4 bases unmatched. Germline CDR1 is SSHAT and CDR2 is FNYEAQ (reference sequence). The CDR3 is made up of 15 amino acids. The CDR3 is CASSLGTSGSNEQFF. Written as DNA, the CDR3 is TGTGCCAGCAGCCTCGGGACTAGCGGGAGTAATGAGCAGTTCTTC.

The CDR3 DNA reads TGTGCCAGCAGTTACTGGACAGGCTCGGAATGGATTGCAGGTGAGCAGTTCTTC. Residues: CASSYWTGSEWIAGEQFF. The chain employs TRBV6-2 or TRBV6-3 and TRBJ2-1, with 7 bases that match TRBD1. V lost 1 base and J lost 9; bases outside the gene matches: 18. Germline V gene lookup returns CDR1 MNHEY and CDR2 SVGEGT. This CDR3 contains 18 residues.

The chain uses TRBV20-1 and TRBJ1-1; no firm D call. Trimming took off 7 bases at V and 6 bases at J, with 12 bases between the two ends. The CDR3 consists of 11 residues. CDR1 and CDR2 from the germline V gene are DFQATT and SNEGSKA (reference sequence). This CDR3 reads CSVYSPPEAFF. DNA for the CDR3: TGCAGTGTGTACTCCCCCCCTGAAGCTTTCTTT.

The chain is built from TRBV4-1 and TRBJ2-2, with 8 positions matching TRBD2. This CDR3 has 16 amino acids. The ends lost 1 base at V and 4 bases at J; junction bases unmatched: 5. Germline CDR1 reads MGHRA; CDR2 reads YSYEKL. Written as DNA, the CDR3 is TGCGCCAGCAGCCAAGCGGCGGGAGGTCCCACCGGGGAGCTGTTTTTT. This encodes CASSQAAGGPTGELFF.

CDR3: CASSQDSTGDGYTF. In nucleotides, the CDR3 is TGCGCCAGCAGCCAAGATTCGACAGGGGACGGCTACACCTTC. The V gene is TRBV4-1, the J gene TRBJ1-2; 8 bases fit TRBD1. V was clipped by 0 bases and J by 8 bases; unmatched bases: 5. The CDR3 has 14 residues. Germline V lookup: CDR1 MGHRA, CDR2 YSYEKL.

The J gene is TRBJ1-1, the V gene TRBV5-1; TRBD1 is a possible D gene (6 bases). Germline CDR1 is SGHRS and CDR2 is YFSETQ. Trimming shortened V by 4 bases and J by 1 base, and 14 bases separated the two germline ends. The CDR3 runs 15 residues. The CDR3 DNA reads as TGCGCCAGCAGCCCACAGGGACGGAGGAACACTGAAGCTTTCTTT. This gives the protein CASSPQGRRNTEAFF.

The chain couples TRBV20-1 to TRBJ2-2; tentative D call: TRBD2 (6 bases). V lost 3 bases, J lost 7 bases, and 6 bases lay in between. The CDR3 is made up of 11 amino acids. Germline CDR1 is DFQATT and CDR2 is SNEGSKA (reference sequence). The CDR3 region is CSASGGGELFF. The CDR3 bases are TGCAGTGCTAGCGGGGGCGGGGAGCTGTTTTTT.

The chain carries TRBV30 and TRBJ1-4, with a tentative D call TRBD1 (6 bases). Germline V gives CDR1 GTSNPN, CDR2 SVGIG (reference sequence). The CDR3 covers 13 residues. With 0 bases removed from V and 6 bases from J, the gap between germline ends came to 8 bases. The CDR3 here is CAWSVGADEKLFF. The CDR3, as DNA: TGTGCCTGGAGTGTGGGGGCGGATGAAAAACTGTTTTTT. The full variable domain, rest sourced from reference TRBV30 and TRBJ1-4, is SQTIHQWPATLVQPVGSPLSLECTVEGTSNPNLYWYRQAAGRGLQLLFYSVGIGQISSEVPQNLSASRPQDRQFILSSKKLLLSDSGFYLCAWSVGADEKLFFGSGTQLSVL.

This sequence joins TRBV6-2 or TRBV6-3 and TRBJ1-5; unclear D gene. Trimming left V 0 bases short and J 9 bases short, with 12 bases between. The CDR3 extends over 14 amino acids. The germline CDR1 and CDR2 sequences are MNHEY and SVGEGT. CDR3 protein: CASSYSVQGRPQHF. The CDR3 DNA is TGTGCCAGCAGTTACTCAGTCCAAGGGCGGCCCCAGCATTTT.

The CDR3 protein is CASSPRDNRYTEAFF. CDR3 nucleotide sequence: TGTGCCAGCAGCCCTCGGGACAACCGTTACACTGAAGCTTTCTTT. This rearrangement joins TRBV9 to TRBJ1-1, with TRBD1 as a possible D gene (6 bases). CDR1 SGDLS and CDR2 YYNGEE come from the germline V gene. CDR3 length: 15 amino acids. V lost 4 bases and J 3 bases, leaving 16 bases between the germline ends.

The chain has TRBV7-8 and TRBJ1-1, with 7 bases lining up with TRBD1. The ends lost 1 base at V and 4 bases at J; junction bases unmatched: 3. There are 14 residues in the CDR3. Germline CDR1 SGHVS, CDR2 FQNEAQ. The CDR3 here is CASSLDRGGTEAFF. CDR3 nucleotide sequence: TGTGCCAGCAGCTTAGACAGGGGCGGCACTGAAGCTTTCTTT.

This clone was found once. The chain links TRBV7-2 to TRBJ2-1; 11 bases are a match to TRBD2. This CDR3 region has 15 residues. Germline values: CDR1 SGHTA, CDR2 FQGNSA. The V segment lost 5 bases and the J segment 9 bases; nucleotides outside the gene matches: 9. This chain's CDR3 is CASSMGLAEAGEQFF. The CDR3 nucleotides read TGTGCCAGCAGCATGGGACTAGCGGAAGCTGGTGAGCAGTTCTTC.

In this sample, this clone turned up once. The chain carries TRBV2 and TRBJ1-1; no clear D. Trimming left V 5 bases short and J 0 bases short, with 7 bases between. From germline, CDR1 is SNHLY and CDR2 FYNNEI. This CDR3 spans 13 amino acids. The CDR3 region has the DNA TGTGCCAGCAGTTCCCGCATGAACACTGAAGCTTTCTTT. Encoded protein: CASSSRMNTEAFF.

Concerning this clone itself: Other DNA sequences in this sample translate to the same CDR3. The genes are TRBV19 and TRBJ1-5; D gene unclear. The length of the CDR3 is 13 residues. The germline V gene has CDR1 LNHDA and CDR2 SQIVND (reference sequence). Trimming took off 5 bases at V and 7 bases at J, with 12 bases between the two ends. Written as DNA, the CDR3 is TGTGCCAGTAGTCCTGGGGTAGGACAGCCCCAGCATTTT. Its translation: CASSPGVGQPQHF.

The chain has TRBV18 and TRBJ2-7; 9 nucleotides match TRBD2. The CDR3 covers 17 residues. Germline V gene data show CDR1 as KGHSH and CDR2 as LQKENI. V was pared by 2 bases and J by 2 bases, with 10 bases of the junction left unmatched. CDR3 DNA: TGTGCCAGCTCACCAATAAGATCTAGCGGGATTCCCTACGAGCAGTACTTC. It is translated as CASSPIRSSGIPYEQYF.

The chain recombines TRBV27 with TRBJ2-1, with 10 bases lining up with TRBD1. Unmatched junction bases numbered 11, after V lost 5 bases and J lost 7 bases. The germline V gene has CDR1 MNHEY and CDR2 SMNVEV (reference sequence). This CDR3 has 16 residues. CDR3 sequence: CASSTRRQGARNEQFF. CDR3 bases: TGTGCCAGCAGTACACGTCGACAGGGGGCAAGGAATGAGCAGTTCTTC.